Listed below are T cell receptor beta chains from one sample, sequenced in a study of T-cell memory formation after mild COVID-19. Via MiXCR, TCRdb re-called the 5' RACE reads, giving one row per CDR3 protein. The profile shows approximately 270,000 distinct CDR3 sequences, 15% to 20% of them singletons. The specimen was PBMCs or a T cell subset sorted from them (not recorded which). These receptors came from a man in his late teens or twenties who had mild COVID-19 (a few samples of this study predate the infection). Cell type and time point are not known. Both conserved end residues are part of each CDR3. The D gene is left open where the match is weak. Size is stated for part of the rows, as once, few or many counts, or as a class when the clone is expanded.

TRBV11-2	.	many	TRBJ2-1	CASSFKGDEQFF	TGTGCCAGCAGCTTCAAGGGCGATGAGCAGTTCTTC
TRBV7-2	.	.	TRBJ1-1	CASRFAGALNTEAFF	TGTGCCAGCAGGTTCGCAGGGGCGTTGAACACTGAAGCTTTCTTT
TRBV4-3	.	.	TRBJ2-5	CASSQARVGETQYF	TGCGCCAGCAGCCAAGCTCGGGTTGGGGAGACCCAGTACTTC
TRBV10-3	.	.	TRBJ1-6	CAISESALSSYNSPLHF	TGTGCCATCAGTGAGTCTGCGTTGAGCTCCTATAATTCACCCCTCCACTTT
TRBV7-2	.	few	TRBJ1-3	CASSLRRGSGNTIYF	TGTGCCAGCAGCTTAAGGAGGGGCTCTGGAAACACCATATATTTT
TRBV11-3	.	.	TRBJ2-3	CASSFEGGGTDTQYF	TGTGCCAGCAGCTTTGAGGGGGGGGGCACAGATACGCAGTATTTT
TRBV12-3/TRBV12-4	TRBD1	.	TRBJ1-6	CASSFTGGDYNSPLHF	TGTGCCAGCAGTTTTACAGGGGGCGACTATAATTCACCCCTCCACTTT
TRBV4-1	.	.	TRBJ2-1	CASSQAGGGYNEQFF	TGCGCCAGCAGCCAAGCAGGTGGGGGGTACAATGAGCAGTTCTTC
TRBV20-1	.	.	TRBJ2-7	CSATSYKYEQYF	TGCAGTGCTACATCTTATAAATACGAGCAGTACTTC
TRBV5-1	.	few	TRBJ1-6	CASSWRGPGAFNSPLHF	TGCGCCAGCAGCTGGAGAGGACCCGGGGCCTTTAATTCACCCCTCCACTTT
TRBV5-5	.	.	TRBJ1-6	CADPQGPLHF	TGTGCCGACCCCCAGGGCCCCCTCCACTTT
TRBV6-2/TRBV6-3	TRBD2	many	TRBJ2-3	CASSYPSSYSRLAGGRQDTQYF	TGTGCCAGCAGTTATCCATCCTCTTACTCAAGACTAGCGGGGGGGCGTCAAGATACGCAGTATTTT
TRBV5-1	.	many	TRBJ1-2	CASNWGGARNYGYTF	TGCGCCAGCAACTGGGGTGGGGCTCGGAACTATGGCTACACCTTC
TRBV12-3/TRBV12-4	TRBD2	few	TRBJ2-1	CASSLSGGALDEQFF	TGTGCCAGCAGTTTAAGCGGGGGGGCGCTCGATGAGCAGTTCTTC
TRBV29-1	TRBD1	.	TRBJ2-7	CSVVIWGTGSSYEQYF	TGCAGCGTTGTAATCTGGGGGACAGGGAGCTCCTACGAGCAGTACTTC
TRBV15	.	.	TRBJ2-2	CATSRDNSVGELFF	TGTGCCACCAGCAGAGATAATAGCGTCGGGGAGCTGTTTTTT
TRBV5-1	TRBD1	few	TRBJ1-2	CASSPGTGFYGYTF	TGCGCCAGCAGCCCCGGGACAGGGTTCTATGGCTACACCTTC
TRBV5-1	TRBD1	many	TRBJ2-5	CASSSGTGYLTETQYF	TGCGCCAGCAGCTCCGGGACAGGGTACTTAACGGAGACCCAGTACTTC
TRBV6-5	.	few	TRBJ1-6	CASSPPDDSPLHF	TGTGCCAGCAGCCCCCCGGACGATTCACCCCTCCACTTT
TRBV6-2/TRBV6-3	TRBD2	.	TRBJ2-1	CASSTRLAGKHNEQFF	TGTGCCAGCAGTACACGGCTAGCGGGGAAGCACAATGAGCAGTTCTTC
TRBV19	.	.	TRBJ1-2	CASREDSYGYTF	TGTGCCAGTAGGGAGGACAGCTATGGCTACACCTTC
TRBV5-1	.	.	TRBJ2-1	CASSLVGPHDNEQFF	TGCGCCAGCAGCTTGGTAGGGCCCCACGACAATGAGCAGTTCTTC
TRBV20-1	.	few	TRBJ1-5	CSARTGHSNQPQHF	TGCAGTGCTAGGACAGGTCATAGCAATCAGCCCCAGCATTTT
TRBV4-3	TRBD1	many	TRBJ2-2	CASSQELTGGWGGELFF	TGCGCCAGCAGCCAAGAGCTGACAGGGGGCTGGGGCGGGGAGCTGTTTTTT